The 28 T cell receptor beta chains reported below all come from one sample, sequenced in a study of CD8 T cells in ankylosing spondylitis. Via MiXCR, TCRdb re-called the 5' RACE reads, giving one row per CDR3 protein. Counted here are 150,000 to 200,000 distinct CDR3 sequences, under 14% occurring once; the ten biggest clones make up about 28%. The sequenced sample consisted of blood, either unsorted or a sorted T cell fraction (not recorded which). Receptor source: a male donor with ankylosing spondylitis or in good health (not recorded which).

The rearrangement uses TRBV5-1 and TRBJ2-7; 7 nucleotides line up with TRBD1. Germline V gives CDR1 SGHRS, CDR2 YFSETQ. After removal of 3 bases from V and 2 bases from J, the junction contained 5 bases not matched to a gene. The CDR3 length is 14 residues. Here the CDR3 DNA reads TGCGCCAGCAGCTCCATCGGGACAGCCTACGAGCAGTACTTC. It codes for CASSSIGTAYEQYF.

This clonotype appeared many times. The chain recombines TRBV6-5 with TRBJ1-1; no definite D call. The CDR3 loop spans 14 amino acids. CDR1 and CDR2 (germline): MNHEY, SVGAGI. V shed 2 bases and J shed 5 bases, with 12 bases lying between them. The CDR3 coding sequence is TGTGCCAGCAGTTACGACGTGGGGTTGACTGAAGCTTTCTTT. It encodes CASSYDVGLTEAFF.

J is TRBJ2-7 and V is TRBV20-1; 9 nucleotides line up with TRBD2. CDR1 and CDR2 (germline): DFQATT, SNEGSKA (reference sequence). V gave up 0 bases and J gave up 7 bases; unmatched junction bases: 7. This CDR3 contains 14 residues. CDR3 nucleotides: TGCAGTGCTAGAGATGGCGCGGGGGGGTGGGAGCAGTACTTC. It codes for CSARDGAGGWEQYF.

The chain recombines TRBV11-2 with TRBJ2-7; possibly TRBD2 for D (5 bases). The V end lost 0 bases, the J end lost 10 bases, and 10 bases lay between the germline ends. Looked up from germline, CDR1 is SGHAT and CDR2 is FQNNGV. The CDR3 loop spans 12 amino acids. CDR3 residues: CASSLDAREQYF. In nucleotides, the CDR3 is TGTGCCAGCAGCTTAGACGCCCGGGAACAGTACTTC.

The J gene is TRBJ2-2, the V gene TRBV5-6, with 8 bases fitting TRBD1. The CDR3 sequence is 16 residues long. The trim removed 4 bases at V and 2 bases at J, leaving 7 bases unmatched. Germline values: CDR1 SGHDT, CDR2 YYEEEE. CDR3 sequence: CASSPYGTGNTGELFF. The CDR3 coding sequence is TGTGCCAGCAGCCCATACGGGACAGGAAACACCGGGGAGCTGTTTTTT.

The CDR3 bases are TGCAGTGCTGGGGAGGGGGCGCCGGGTTACTCTGAAGCTTTCTTT. Its protein is CSAGEGAPGYSEAFF. J is TRBJ1-1 and V is TRBV20-1; the match to TRBD1 covers 7 bases. Unmatched junction bases numbered 15, after V lost 5 bases and J lost 6 bases. Germline V CDR1 and CDR2: DFQATT, SNEGSKA (reference sequence). The CDR3 spans 15 residues.

The table lists this clonotype with many counts. V is TRBV5-1 and J is TRBJ2-7, with 9 nucleotides matching TRBD1. The V gene end was trimmed by 0 bases and the J gene end by 5 bases; junction bases not matched to a gene: 6. Germline lookup yields CDR1 SGHRS and CDR2 YFSETQ. The CDR3 is 15 amino acids. This CDR3 reads CASSLEGQGNHEQYF. The CDR3 DNA follows: TGCGCCAGCAGCTTGGAGGGACAGGGTAACCACGAGCAGTACTTC. Based on the CDR3 plus reference TRBV5-1 and TRBJ2-7, the full variable domain is KAGVTQTPRYLIKTRGQQVTLSCSPISGHRSVSWYQQTPGQGLQFLFEYFSETQRNKGNFPGRFSGRQFSNSRSEMNVSTLELGDSALYLCASSLEGQGNHEQYFGPGTRLTVT.

This clonotype was recorded at least ten times. CDR3 nucleotides: TGTGCCAGCAGCCGGGACTCAGCGGGCAGCACAGATACGCAGTATTTT. It specifies CASSRDSAGSTDTQYF. The J gene is TRBJ2-3, the V gene TRBV12-3 or TRBV12-4; D perhaps matches TRBD2 (6 bases). The CDR3 has 16 amino acids. The ends were cut back, 6 bases at V and 0 bases at J, with 16 bases in the middle.

This clonotype was seen many times. This chain joins TRBV24-1 and TRBJ2-5, with a possible D match to TRBD2 (6 bases). V lost 5 bases to trimming and J lost 5 bases, with 17 bases between them. The germline V gene encodes CDR1 KGHDR and CDR2 SFDVKD. This CDR3 has 15 residues. The CDR3 reads CATSAPMGGRETQYF. CDR3 sequence (DNA): TGTGCCACCAGTGCTCCGATGGGGGGTCGGGAGACCCAGTACTTC.

This chain connects TRBV10-1 to TRBJ1-5, with D hard to call. The CDR3 has 16 residues. V was cut by 0 bases and J by 4 bases, with 13 bases left in between. Germline V gene data show CDR1 as WNHNN and CDR2 as SYGVQD (reference sequence). The CDR3 loop reads CASSESPLPSNQPQHF. The CDR3, as DNA: TGCGCCAGCAGTGAGTCCCCGCTCCCTTCGAATCAGCCCCAGCATTTT.

This chain connects TRBV29-1 to TRBJ2-1; D gene uncertain. Trimming stripped 5 bases from V and 10 bases from J, with 12 bases between. The germline V gene encodes CDR1 SQVTM and CDR2 ANQGSEA. CDR3 length: 11 amino acids. The chain's CDR3 is CSVSVPWEQFF. Written as DNA, the CDR3 is TGCAGCGTTTCGGTACCGTGGGAGCAGTTCTTC.

The chain is built from TRBV6-2 or TRBV6-3 and TRBJ2-2; no reliable D call. Trimming took off 2 bases at V and 4 bases at J, with 11 bases between the two ends. CDR3 length: 15 amino acids. The germline V gene encodes CDR1 MNHEY and CDR2 SVGEGT. The CDR3 region is CASSYGRAPTGELFF. CDR3 coding DNA: TGTGCCAGCAGTTACGGTAGAGCTCCCACCGGGGAGCTGTTTTTT.

The table lists this clonotype with a few counts. The V and J genes are TRBV27 and TRBJ2-7, with 7 bases matching TRBD1. Unmatched junction bases numbered 4, after V lost 3 bases and J lost 2 bases. Looked up from germline, CDR1 is MNHEY and CDR2 is SMNVEV (reference sequence). This CDR3 region has 14 residues. CDR3 sequence reads: CASSFQQGAYEQYF. The CDR3 nucleotides are TGTGCCAGCAGTTTTCAGCAGGGGGCCTACGAGCAGTACTTC.

The sample holds many counts of this clonotype. This chain connects TRBV9 to TRBJ1-2; D ambiguous. Germline values: CDR1 SGDLS, CDR2 YYNGEE. V lost 0 bases to trimming and J lost 6 bases, with 9 bases between them. CDR3 length equals 13 residues. CDR3 sequence (DNA): TGTGCCAGCAGCGTAGTCGCGGGGAATGGCTACACCTTC. This sequence encodes CASSVVAGNGYTF.

Ten or more counts support this clonotype. The rearrangement uses TRBV29-1 and TRBJ2-1; TRBD2 aligns across 9 bases. The CDR3 has 12 residues. Losses at the gene ends were 3 bases for V and 15 bases for J; bases not matched to a gene: 9. Germline-derived CDR1 and CDR2 are SQVTM and ANQGSEA. The chain's CDR3 is CSVEREGRILFF. CDR3 DNA sequence: TGCAGCGTTGAGCGGGAGGGCCGTATCCTGTTCTTC.

At least ten counts were recorded for this clonotype. The gene calls are TRBV29-1 and TRBJ2-5, with D perhaps matching TRBD2 (5 bases). CDR3 size: 12 residues. Germline values: CDR1 SQVTM, CDR2 ANQGSEA. V was shortened by 7 bases and J by 0 bases, with 9 bases between the two germline ends. This CDR3 is CSAGGYQETQYF. Written as DNA, the CDR3 is TGCAGCGCTGGAGGCTACCAAGAGACCCAGTACTTC.

Regarding this clonotype: This may stem from a read error, because a much larger clone lies one nucleotide away. The CDR3 DNA reads TGCGCCAGCAGCCTTCGGGACTACGAGCAGTTCTTC. It is translated as CASSLRDYEQFF. This rearrangement joins TRBV5-1 to TRBJ2-1, with 7 bases aligning to TRBD2. CDR3 length: 12 residues. With 4 bases clipped from V and 10 bases from J, the junction kept 5 bases outside the gene matches. Germline V gives CDR1 SGHRS, CDR2 YFSETQ.

This clonotype came up many times. The chain combines TRBV10-3 with TRBJ1-1; tentatively, D is TRBD1 (5 bases). Germline V gene lookup returns CDR1 ENHRY and CDR2 SYGVKD. Between the trimmed V and J ends, which lost 4 bases and 1 base, there was a span of 13 bases. The CDR3 length is 15 residues. CDR3 amino acids: CAISGDRSQNTEAFF. The DNA of the CDR3 is TGTGCCATCAGTGGGGACCGTAGCCAGAACACTGAAGCTTTCTTT.

This clonotype was seen only a few times. The rearrangement links TRBV6-2 or TRBV6-3 to TRBJ2-2; D remains unclear. Trimming took off 8 bases at V and 3 bases at J, with 10 bases between the two ends. The CDR3 is 13 amino acids. CDR1 MNHEY and CDR2 SVGEGT come from the germline V gene. For the CDR3, the DNA is TGTGCCAGCGGACCCTCCGACACCGGGGAGCTGTTTTTT. Translated, it gives CASGPSDTGELFF.

This clonotype was observed many times. The chain is built from TRBV12-3 or TRBV12-4 and TRBJ1-1; a weak D match, TRBD1 (5 bases). The length of the CDR3 is 12 residues. Trimming took 6 bases from V and 5 from J, leaving 10 bases between them. In DNA, the CDR3 is TGTGCCAGCAGCCTCAGGGAAACTGAAGCTTTCTTT. Translation: CASSLRETEAFF.

This clonotype was recorded a few times. The chain uses TRBV5-6 and TRBJ2-5; perhaps D is TRBD1 or TRBD2 (6 bases each). Looked up from germline, CDR1 is SGHDT and CDR2 is YYEEEE. The V and J ends lost 2 bases and 2 bases respectively, with 13 bases between them. The CDR3 is 15 amino acids. CDR3 in amino acids: CASSFGGQGQETQYF. Written as DNA, the CDR3 is TGTGCCAGCAGCTTCGGAGGGCAGGGGCAAGAGACCCAGTACTTC.

The table lists this clonotype with many counts. The chain links TRBV11-1 to TRBJ2-3; 7 positions match TRBD2. In germline, CDR1 is SGHAT, CDR2 FQDESV (reference sequence). CDR3 length equals 18 residues. Losses at the gene ends were 5 bases for V and 0 bases for J; bases not matched to a gene: 14. The CDR3 bases are TGTGCCAGCAGCCCCGTCTTGGGAGCGGGGCTTAGCACAGATACGCAGTATTTT. It translates to CASSPVLGAGLSTDTQYF.

The rearrangement uses TRBV20-1 and TRBJ2-1, with D perhaps TRBD2 (5 bases). Trimming pared 0 bases from V and 5 bases from J, leaving 8 bases between. Germline V gene lookup returns CDR1 DFQATT and CDR2 SNEGSKA (reference sequence). The CDR3 runs 13 residues. CDR3 in amino acids: CSARDSADNEQFF. The CDR3 DNA reads TGCAGTGCTAGAGATAGCGCGGACAATGAGCAGTTCTTC.

This clonotype appeared many times. The rearrangement uses TRBV12-3 or TRBV12-4 and TRBJ2-2; 10 nucleotides match TRBD1. The CDR3 sequence is 16 residues long. With 6 bases clipped from V and 1 base from J, the junction kept 5 bases outside the gene matches. The CDR3 here is CASSWDRGVNTGELFF. The CDR3 bases are TGTGCCAGCAGCTGGGACAGGGGCGTGAACACCGGGGAGCTGTTTTTT.

This clonotype was counted ten times or more. The chain employs TRBV28 and TRBJ1-4, with D unresolved. V gave up 1 base and J gave up 8 bases, with 5 bases separating them. Germline lookup yields CDR1 MDHEN and CDR2 SYDVKM. The CDR3 is 12 residues long. The CDR3 here is CASSLSGEKLFF. In nucleotides, the CDR3 is TGTGCCAGCAGTTTATCGGGGGAAAAACTGTTTTTT.

In this sample, this clonotype turned up many times. The V gene is TRBV5-1, the J gene TRBJ1-1; no firm D call. Trimming left V 4 bases short and J 2 bases short, with 12 bases between. Germline lookup yields CDR1 SGHRS and CDR2 YFSETQ. CDR3 length: 14 amino acids. The CDR3 DNA is TGCGCCAGCAGCGCAAGGACGGGAAACACTGAAGCTTTCTTT. Translation gives CASSARTGNTEAFF. The entire variable domain, with the rest obtained from reference TRBV5-1 and TRBJ1-1, is as follows: KAGVTQTPRYLIKTRGQQVTLSCSPISGHRSVSWYQQTPGQGLQFLFEYFSETQRNKGNFPGRFSGRQFSNSRSEMNVSTLELGDSALYLCASSARTGNTEAFFGQGTRLTVV.

In this sample, this clonotype turned up a few times. The rearrangement joins TRBV6-1 to TRBJ2-1, with TRBD1 matching 11 bases. CDR3 size: 17 residues. Trimming took 7 bases from V and 3 from J; bases not matched to a gene: 11. The germline CDR1 and CDR2 sequences are MNHNS and SASEGT. The CDR3 sequence is CASTPWGTGGGYNEQFF. Written as DNA, the CDR3 is TGTGCCAGCACCCCCTGGGGGACAGGGGGTGGCTACAATGAGCAGTTCTTC.

This clonotype was counted at least ten times. The J gene is TRBJ1-4, the V gene TRBV5-1; weak D call: TRBD1 (6 bases). Trimming stripped 2 bases from V and 8 bases from J, with 13 bases between. CDR3 length equals 14 residues. Looked up from germline, CDR1 is SGHRS and CDR2 is YFSETQ. CDR3 coding DNA: TGCGCCAGCAGCTTACAGGGTTTACGCGAAAAACTGTTTTTT. Translation gives CASSLQGLREKLFF.